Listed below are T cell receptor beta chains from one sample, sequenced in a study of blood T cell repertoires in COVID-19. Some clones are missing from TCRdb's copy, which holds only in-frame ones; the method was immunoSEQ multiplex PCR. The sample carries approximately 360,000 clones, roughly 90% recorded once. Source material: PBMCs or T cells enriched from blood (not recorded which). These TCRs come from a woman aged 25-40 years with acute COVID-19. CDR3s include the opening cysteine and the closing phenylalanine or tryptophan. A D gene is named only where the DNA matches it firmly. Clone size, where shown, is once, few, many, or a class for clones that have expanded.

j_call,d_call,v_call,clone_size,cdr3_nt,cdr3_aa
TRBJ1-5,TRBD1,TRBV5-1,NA,TGCGCCAGCAGCTTAGGACAGGGGGCCAATCAGCCCCAGCATTTT,CASSLGQGANQPQHF
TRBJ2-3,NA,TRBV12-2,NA,TGTGCAAGTCGCTTGCGGGGGACAGGGGCCAACACAGATACGCAGTATTTT,CASRLRGTGANTDTQYF
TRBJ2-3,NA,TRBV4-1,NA,TGCGCCAGCAGCCAAGATACTAGCACAGATACGCAGTATTTT,CASSQDTSTDTQYF
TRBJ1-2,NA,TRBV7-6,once,TGTGCCAGCAGCTCGGACGCGGGAGGCTACACCTTC,CASSSDAGGYTF
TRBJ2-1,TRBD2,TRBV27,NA,TGTGCCAGCAGGGCCGAACTAGCGGGGGGGGCAGGGAATGAGCAGTTCTTC,CASRAELAGGAGNEQFF
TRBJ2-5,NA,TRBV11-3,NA,TGTGCCAGCAGCTTAGCTGGGGCTGAGACCCAGTACTTC,CASSLAGAETQYF
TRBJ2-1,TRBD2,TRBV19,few,TGTGCCAGTAGTATTTCTAGCGGGGGGAGCTACAATGAGCAGTTCTTC,CASSISSGGSYNEQFF
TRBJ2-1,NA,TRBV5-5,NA,TGTGCCAGCAGCTTCGGGGTTTTGTTCTACAATGAGCAGTTCTTC,CASSFGVLFYNEQFF
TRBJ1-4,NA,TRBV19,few,TGTGCCAGTAGTAGCAGGGGTGATGAAAAACTGTTTTTT,CASSSRGDEKLFF
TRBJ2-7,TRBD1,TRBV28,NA,TGTGCCAGCAGTTCCCCCGGGACAGGGAGCTACGAGCAGTACTTC,CASSSPGTGSYEQYF
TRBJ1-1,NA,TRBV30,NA,TGTGCCTGGAGAGTACCCAGGAACACTGAAGCTTTCTTT,CAWRVPRNTEAFF